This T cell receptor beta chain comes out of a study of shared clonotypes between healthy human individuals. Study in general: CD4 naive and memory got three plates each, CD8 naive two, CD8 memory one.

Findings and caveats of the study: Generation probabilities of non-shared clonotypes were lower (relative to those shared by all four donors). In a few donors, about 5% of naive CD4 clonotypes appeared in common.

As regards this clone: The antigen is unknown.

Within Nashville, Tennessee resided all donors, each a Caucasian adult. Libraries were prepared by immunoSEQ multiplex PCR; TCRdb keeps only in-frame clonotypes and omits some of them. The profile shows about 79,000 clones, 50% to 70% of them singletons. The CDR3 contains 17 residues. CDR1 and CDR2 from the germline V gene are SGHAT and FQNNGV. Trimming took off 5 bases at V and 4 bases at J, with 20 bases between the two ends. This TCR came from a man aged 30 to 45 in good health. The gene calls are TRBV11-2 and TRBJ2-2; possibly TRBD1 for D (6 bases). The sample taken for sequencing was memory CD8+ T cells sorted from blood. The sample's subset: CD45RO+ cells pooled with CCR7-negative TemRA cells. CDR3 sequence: CASSRFGTIVGTGELFF. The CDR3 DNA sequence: TGTGCCAGCAGCCGCTTCGGGACAATTGTAGGCACCGGGGAGCTGTTTTTT.